The 32 T cell receptor beta chains presented below share a single source sample, sequenced in a study of shared clonotypes between healthy human individuals. CD45RO-negative, CCR7-selected cells formed the naive CD8 fraction, which excluded terminally differentiated effector memory CD45RA+ cells. Generated by immunoSEQ multiplex PCR, the TCRdb table keeps only in-frame clones and is missing some. Among nearly 600,000 clones listed, nearly 97% were seen once. Source material: naive CD8+ T cells sorted from blood. Every receptor here comes from a woman in her twenties or thirties in good health.

The V gene is TRBV5-6, the J gene TRBJ2-1; 10 nucleotides match TRBD2. V gave up 4 bases and J gave up 5 bases; unmatched junction bases: 6. The CDR3 extends over 15 amino acids. Germline V gene sequence: CDR1 SGHDT, CDR2 YYEEEE. The CDR3 DNA is TGTGCCAGCAGCGAGACTAGCGGGCCAAACAATGAGCAGTTCTTC. The encoded protein is CASSETSGPNNEQFF.

V is TRBV2 and J is TRBJ1-4; 8 bases line up with TRBD1. Germline CDR1 SNHLY, CDR2 FYNNEI. CDR3 length: 16 residues. The V gene end was trimmed by 0 bases and the J gene end by 6 bases; junction bases not matched to a gene: 6. The chain's CDR3 is CASSEASTGADEKLFF. CDR3 in DNA: TGTGCCAGCAGTGAAGCCTCGACAGGGGCGGATGAAAAACTGTTTTTT.

The chain has TRBV7-8 and TRBJ2-4, with 7 bases matching TRBD2. There are 15 residues in the CDR3. The germline CDR1 and CDR2 sequences are SGHVS and FQNEAQ. Trimming took 5 bases from V and 9 from J; bases not matched to a gene: 13. CDR3 protein: CASSQDLSSGVIQYF. As DNA, the CDR3 is TGTGCCAGCAGCCAGGATCTATCTAGCGGCGTCATTCAGTACTTC.

This clone was seen once. The J gene is TRBJ2-4, the V gene TRBV5-6; 9 positions match TRBD1. The CDR3 spans 14 residues. With 3 bases clipped from V and 8 bases from J, the junction kept 6 bases outside the gene matches. Per germline, CDR1 SGHDT and CDR2 YYEEEE. The CDR3 protein is CASSSGTGRDIQYF. The DNA for the CDR3 is TGTGCCAGCAGCTCCGGGACAGGGCGGGACATTCAGTACTTC.

This chain connects TRBV5-6 to TRBJ2-2, with 8 bases aligning to TRBD2. The J segment lost 7 bases and the V segment lost 4 bases, leaving 9 bases of the junction unmatched. The germline gives CDR1 SGHDT, CDR2 YYEEEE. The CDR3 covers 15 residues. CDR3 DNA sequence: TGTGCCAGCAGCAAAGCGGGAGAATTGAACGGGGAGCTGTTTTTT. It codes for CASSKAGELNGELFF.

This clone occurred a few times. The chain is built from TRBV13 and TRBJ1-2; 10 nucleotides match TRBD1. CDR3 length equals 17 residues. J gave up 6 bases and V 1 base, and 11 bases lay outside the gene matches. Germline CDR1 is PRHDT and CDR2 is FYEKMQ (reference sequence). This CDR3 reads CASSLAWGQGRGDGYTF. CDR3 nucleotides: TGTGCCAGCAGCTTAGCTTGGGGACAGGGGAGGGGCGATGGCTACACCTTC.

This chain joins TRBV11-2 and TRBJ2-5; 7 positions agree with TRBD1. The J call may be faulty, since TRBJ2-7 better matches the DNA end. The V gene's germline CDR1 is SGHAT and CDR2 FQNNGV. This CDR3 has 17 residues. The CDR3 spells CASSLADRALVLPEQYF. The CDR3 region has the DNA TGTGCCAGCAGCTTAGCCGACAGGGCCCTAGTATTGCCCGAGCAGTACTTC.

The chain links TRBV7-2 to TRBJ2-3, with 7 bases lining up with TRBD2. Germline CDR1 and CDR2: SGHTA and FQGNSA. J was trimmed by 5 bases and V by 5 bases; bases with no gene match: 7. The length of the CDR3 is 14 residues. The CDR3: CASSTLARLDTQYF. As DNA, the CDR3 is TGTGCCAGCAGCACACTAGCGCGGTTAGATACGCAGTATTTT.

The genes are TRBV6-1 and TRBJ1-1; D gene ambiguous. The length of the CDR3 is 12 residues. V dropped 11 bases and J dropped 6 bases, with 16 bases sitting between them. Germline loops: CDR1 MNHNS, CDR2 SASEGT. CDR3 sequence: CAATEFFSEAFF. The DNA for the CDR3 is TGTGCCGCAACAGAGTTCTTCTCTGAAGCTTTCTTT.

This clone was observed a single time. The V gene is TRBV4-1, the J gene TRBJ2-5; unclear D gene. Germline CDR1 MGHRA, CDR2 YSYEKL. The CDR3 covers 14 residues. V lost 1 base and J 2 bases, leaving 8 bases between the germline ends. DNA of the CDR3: TGCGCCAGCAGCCAAGTTGAACTACAAGAGACCCAGTACTTC. The encoded protein is CASSQVELQETQYF.

V usage is TRBV9 and J usage is TRBJ2-7; 10 bases fit TRBD2. Germline values: CDR1 SGDLS, CDR2 YYNGEE. J gave up 8 bases and V 3 bases, and 2 bases lay outside the gene matches. This CDR3 is 12 amino acids long. CDR3 in DNA: TGTGCCAGCAGCGGACTAGCGGGCAAGCAGTACTTC. Amino acids: CASSGLAGKQYF.

The genes are TRBV6-5 and TRBJ2-1; D could derive from TRBD1 or TRBD2 (5 bases each). Germline values: CDR1 MNHEY, CDR2 SVGAGI. The V and J ends lost 6 bases and 9 bases respectively, with 21 bases between them. The CDR3 has 15 amino acids. The CDR3 coding sequence is TGTGCCAGCAGCTGGGACGCAAACCCCGCCGGTGAGCAGTTCTTC. It specifies CASSWDANPAGEQFF.

In DNA, the CDR3 is TGTGCCAGCAGTTTCCCCGGGACCTCAAAAGAGACCCAGTACTTC. As protein: CASSFPGTSKETQYF. The J gene is TRBJ2-5, the V gene TRBV28; either TRBD1 or TRBD2 may supply D (5 bases each). V was shortened by 3 bases and J by 3 bases, with 14 bases between the two germline ends. CDR3 size: 15 residues. Germline CDR1 reads MDHEN; CDR2 reads SYDVKM.

The chain recombines TRBV9 with TRBJ2-7; TRBD1 aligns across 10 bases. From germline, CDR1 is SGDLS and CDR2 YYNGEE. The V gene end was trimmed by 3 bases and the J gene end by 2 bases; junction bases not matched to a gene: 5. The CDR3 loop spans 15 amino acids. The CDR3 region has the DNA TGTGCCAGCAGCGCCCGGGACAGGGGCACCTACGAGCAGTACTTC. Its protein is CASSARDRGTYEQYF.

This sequence joins TRBV5-6 and TRBJ1-5; D not certain. The CDR3 extends over 15 amino acids. CDR1 SGHDT and CDR2 YYEEEE come from the germline V gene. V was cut by 1 base and J by 2 bases, with 10 bases left in between. The CDR3 bases are TGTGCCAGCAGCTTGACGCCCGGGGGCAATCAGCCCCAGCATTTT. It translates to CASSLTPGGNQPQHF.

The CDR3: CASSPPQGQVYGYTF. The CDR3 bases are TGTGCCAGCAGCCCCCCCCAGGGGCAAGTCTATGGCTACACCTTC. The rearrangement uses TRBV14 and TRBJ1-2; tentative D call: TRBD1 (6 bases). The CDR3 is 15 amino acids. Trimming stripped 4 bases from V and 4 bases from J, with 16 bases between. The germline CDR1 and CDR2 sequences are SGHDN and FVKESK. Full variable domain (rest looked up from reference TRBV14 and TRBJ1-2): EAGVTQFPSHSVIEKGQTVTLRCDPISGHDNLYWYRRVMGKEIKFLLHFVKESKQDESGMPNNRFLAERTGGTYSTLKVQPAELEDSGVYFCASSPPQGQVYGYTFGSGTRLTVV.

The rearrangement uses TRBV6-6 and TRBJ2-1, with 7 bases lining up with TRBD1. Unmatched junction bases numbered 1, after V lost 3 bases and J lost 8 bases. The germline gives CDR1 MNHNY, CDR2 SVGAGI (reference sequence). The CDR3 runs 12 residues. This chain's CDR3 is CASSYQGDEQFF. The CDR3, as DNA: TGTGCCAGCAGTTATCAGGGGGATGAGCAGTTCTTC.

The CDR3 reads CAISGDRPSYEQYF. The DNA for the CDR3 is TGTGCCATCAGTGGGGACAGGCCGTCCTACGAGCAGTACTTC. The chain links TRBV10-3 to TRBJ2-7; 8 nucleotides line up with TRBD1. The CDR3 totals 14 residues. CDR1 and CDR2 (germline): ENHRY, SYGVKD. Germline trimming cut 4 bases from V and 1 base from J; bases unmatched to any gene: 3.

The chain combines TRBV27 with TRBJ2-7; TRBD2 matches at 7 bases. This CDR3 contains 15 residues. After removal of 6 bases from V and 0 bases from J, the junction contained 8 bases not matched to a gene. Germline V gene sequence: CDR1 MNHEY, CDR2 SMNVEV (reference sequence). CDR3 sequence: CASREQAGISYEQYF. In nucleotides, the CDR3 is TGTGCCAGCAGGGAACAAGCGGGGATCTCCTACGAGCAGTACTTC.

This clone was recorded a few times. The CDR3 coding sequence is TGTGCCAGCAGTTTCGCTGACCGATCGGTTCAGCCCCAGCATTTT. It yields the protein CASSFADRSVQPQHF. The V and J genes are TRBV28 and TRBJ1-5; no firm D call. The germline V gene encodes CDR1 MDHEN and CDR2 SYDVKM. CDR3 length: 15 residues. Trimming shortened V by 3 bases and J by 6 bases, and 15 bases separated the two germline ends.

The V gene is TRBV7-8, the J gene TRBJ1-1, with D possibly being TRBD1 (6 bases). Germline V gene sequence: CDR1 SGHVS, CDR2 FQNEAQ. The CDR3 totals 13 residues. The V gene lost 4 bases and the J gene lost 4 bases, with 10 bases spanning the gap. The CDR3 here is CASSSGQLTEAFF. CDR3 coding DNA: TGTGCCAGCAGCTCAGGACAGCTCACTGAAGCTTTCTTT.

A note on this clone: This specimen includes other DNA sequences encoding the same CDR3. The gene calls are TRBV27 and TRBJ1-5; D not certain. The CDR3 is made up of 14 amino acids. CDR1 is MNHEY, CDR2 SMNVEV, per germline (reference sequence). V was pared by 2 bases and J by 1 base, with 6 bases between. The CDR3 sequence is CASSLLGSNQPQHF. The CDR3 nucleotides are TGTGCCAGCAGTTTACTGGGGAGCAATCAGCCCCAGCATTTT.

This chain links TRBV10-1 with TRBJ2-7; D unclear. The CDR3 length is 13 residues. Germline V lookup: CDR1 WNHNN, CDR2 SYGVQD (reference sequence). Between the trimmed V and J ends, which lost 6 bases and 2 bases, there was a span of 11 bases. The CDR3 DNA reads TGCGCCAGCAGCCCCGGGCGCACCTACGAGCAGTACTTC. This sequence encodes CASSPGRTYEQYF.

CDR3 DNA: TGTGCCAGTAGTAACCCCCGGACTTTCCCGAACACTGAAGCTTTCTTT. Encoded protein: CASSNPRTFPNTEAFF. The J gene is TRBJ1-1, the V gene TRBV19, with D hard to call. V was pared by 4 bases and J by 1 base, with 16 bases between. The CDR3 has 16 residues. Looked up from germline, CDR1 is LNHDA and CDR2 is SQIVND (reference sequence).

This chain's CDR3 is CASSLAPAYEQYF. CDR3 DNA: TGTGCCAGCAGCTTGGCCCCCGCCTACGAGCAGTACTTC. The rearrangement uses TRBV5-4 and TRBJ2-5, with D unclear. The DNA end is a closer match to TRBJ2-7, so the J assignment may be wrong. Germline lookup yields CDR1 SGHNT and CDR2 YYREEE (reference sequence). CDR3 size: 13 residues.

The V gene is TRBV4-2, the J gene TRBJ1-1; D gene ambiguous. Trimming removed 2 bases at V and 7 bases at J, with 14 bases between. The CDR3 length is 14 residues. Per germline, CDR1 LGHNA and CDR2 YNFKEQ. CDR3 sequence: CASSQMTPADEAFF. The CDR3 bases are TGTGCCAGCAGCCAAATGACCCCAGCAGATGAAGCTTTCTTT.

Only one count was recorded for this clone. The chain is built from TRBV6-5 and TRBJ2-7, with a possible D match to TRBD1 (6 bases). V was clipped by 4 bases and J by 1 base, with 11 bases between them. The germline CDR1 and CDR2 sequences are MNHEY and SVGAGI. The CDR3 has 14 amino acids. CDR3 sequence reads: CASSSSGHSYEQYF. Here the CDR3 DNA reads TGTGCCAGCAGTTCCTCGGGACATTCCTACGAGCAGTACTTC.

The CDR3 protein is CASMPGQPEETQYF. CDR3 in DNA: TGTGCCAGCATGCCGGGACAGCCCGAAGAGACCCAGTACTTC. This sequence joins TRBV28 and TRBJ2-5; 7 bases line up with TRBD1. CDR1 MDHEN and CDR2 SYDVKM come from the germline V gene. V was clipped by 7 bases and J by 3 bases; unmatched bases: 8. This CDR3 has 14 residues.

The rearrangement uses TRBV6-5 and TRBJ2-5; D is undetermined. Germline lookup yields CDR1 MNHEY and CDR2 SVGAGI. There are 14 residues in the CDR3. The V end lost 2 bases, the J end lost 1 base, and 8 bases lay between the germline ends. This CDR3 is CASSYLGSQETQYF. CDR3 DNA: TGTGCCAGCAGTTACCTTGGCAGCCAAGAGACCCAGTACTTC.

The chain joins TRBV27 to TRBJ2-1, with 7 positions matching TRBD2. The CDR3 consists of 15 residues. CDR1 MNHEY and CDR2 SMNVEV come from the germline V gene (reference sequence). The junction had 14 bases not matched to a gene; V was cut back by 10 bases and J by 5 bases. CDR3 nucleotides: TGTGCCACTGGGGGAGGGACTACCCGGGACAATGAGCAGTTCTTC. This codes for CATGGGTTRDNEQFF.

V is TRBV7-6 and J is TRBJ2-7; TRBD2 matches 8 bases. From germline, CDR1 is SGHVS and CDR2 FNYEAQ. The CDR3 length is 15 residues. With V trimmed by 2 bases and J by 1 base, 4 bases remained unmatched. CDR3: CASSLTAGGSYEQYF. As DNA, the CDR3 is TGTGCCAGCAGCTTAACGGCGGGAGGATCCTACGAGCAGTACTTC.

This sequence joins TRBV4-2 and TRBJ1-1; D call uncertain. Germline assignment: CDR1 LGHNA and CDR2 YNFKEQ. The length of the CDR3 is 14 residues. The germline V and J ends were trimmed by 4 bases and 3 bases, with 12 bases remaining between them. CDR3 in DNA: TGTGCCAGCAGCCTAAGCGGGTCGGACACTGAAGCTTTCTTT. It translates to CASSLSGSDTEAFF.